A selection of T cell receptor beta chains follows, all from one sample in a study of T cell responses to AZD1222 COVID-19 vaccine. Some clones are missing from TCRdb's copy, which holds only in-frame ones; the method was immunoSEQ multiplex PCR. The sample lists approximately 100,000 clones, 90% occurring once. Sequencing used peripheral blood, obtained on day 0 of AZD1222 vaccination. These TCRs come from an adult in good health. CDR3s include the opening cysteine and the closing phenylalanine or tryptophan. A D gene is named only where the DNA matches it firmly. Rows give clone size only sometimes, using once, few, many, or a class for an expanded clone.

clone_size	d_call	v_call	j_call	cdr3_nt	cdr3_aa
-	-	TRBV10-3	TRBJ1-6	TGTGCCATCAGTTCAGGGGAAGCCTATGGGTCACCCCTCCACTTT	CAISSGEAYGSPLHF
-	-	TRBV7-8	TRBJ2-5	TGTGCCAGCAGCTTACGGGGGGCCACGGAGGAGACCCAGTACTTC	CASSLRGATEETQYF
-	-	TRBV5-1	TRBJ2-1	TGCGCCAGCAGCTTGTGGGGGACGTCCAATGAGCAGTTCTTC	CASSLWGTSNEQFF
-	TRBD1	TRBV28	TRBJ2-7	TGTGCCAGCAGTTTACGGGACAGGGGATACGAGCAGTACTTC	CASSLRDRGYEQYF
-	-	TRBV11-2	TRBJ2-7	TGTGCCAGCAGCTTAGGGCCTAGCTCCTCCTACGAGCAGTACTTC	CASSLGPSSSYEQYF
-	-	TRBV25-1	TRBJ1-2	TGTGCCAGCAGTGAACCCGGCCGGTCCCGCGATGGCTACACCTTC	CASSEPGRSRDGYTF
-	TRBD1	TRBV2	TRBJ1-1	TGTGCCAGCACCCTTACAGGGGAGGGCACTGAAGCTTTCTTT	CASTLTGEGTEAFF
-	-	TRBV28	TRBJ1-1	TGTGCCAGCAGTAAACTCAGGGGACAGAACACTGAAGCTTTCTTT	CASSKLRGQNTEAFF
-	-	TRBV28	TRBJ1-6	TGTGCCAGCTCCGGTTCGGAGGATTATTCACCCCTCCACTTT	CASSGSEDYSPLHF
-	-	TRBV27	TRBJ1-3	TGTGCCAGCAGTCCCTACTTAAGCTCTGGAAACACCATATATTTT	CASSPYLSSGNTIYF
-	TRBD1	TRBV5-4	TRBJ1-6	TGTGCCAGCAGCAAATGGACAGGACAGAATTCACCCCTCCACTTT	CASSKWTGQNSPLHF
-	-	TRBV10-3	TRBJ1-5	TGTGCCATCAGTGAAGGGACAAGTTATCAGCCCCAGCATTTT	CAISEGTSYQPQHF
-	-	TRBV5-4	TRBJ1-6	TGTGCCAGCAGGAAGACAGGTTCCAGCTCCTATAATTCACCCCTCCACTTT	CASRKTGSSSYNSPLHF
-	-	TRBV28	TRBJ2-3	TGTGCCAGCAGCAATGGGGAGTACGCGGTAGAACAGTCAGATACGCAGTATTTT	CASSNGEYAVEQSDTQYF
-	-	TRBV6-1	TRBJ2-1	TGTGCCAGCAGTGTTGAAGCGGCTAGCTCCTACAATGAGCAGTTCTTC	CASSVEAASSYNEQFF
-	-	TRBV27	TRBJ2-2	TGTGCCAGCAAGCGGGCAAACGCCCCCGGGGAGCTGTTTTTT	CASKRANAPGELFF
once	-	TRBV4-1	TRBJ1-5	TGCGCCAGCAGCCAATTGATCAGAGGACTCGGTCAGCCCCAGCATTTT	CASSQLIRGLGQPQHF
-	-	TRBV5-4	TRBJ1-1	TGTGCCAGCAGCTTGTTATTGGAAAATGAAGCTTTCTTT	CASSLLLENEAFF
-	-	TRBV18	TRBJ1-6	TGTGCCAGCTCACCGGTTTCCTATAATTCACCCCTCCACTTT	CASSPVSYNSPLHF
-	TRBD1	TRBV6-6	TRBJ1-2	TGTGCCAGCAGTCCGACAGGGGTCCCAAATGGAGAGGATGGCTACACCTTC	CASSPTGVPNGEDGYTF
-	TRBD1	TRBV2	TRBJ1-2	TGTGCCAGCATCCCGGGACAGTTGTTAGGTGGCTACACCTTC	CASIPGQLLGGYTF
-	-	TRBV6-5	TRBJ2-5	TGTGCCAGCAGTTTTGGCGGTACGGGGGAGACCCAGTACTTC	CASSFGGTGETQYF
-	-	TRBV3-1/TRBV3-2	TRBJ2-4	TGTGCCAGCAGCCCACCGCTGGGCCTAGCCAAAAACATTCAGTACTTC	CASSPPLGLAKNIQYF
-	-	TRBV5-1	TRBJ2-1	TGCGCCAGCAGCTGGGGACAACCAAACGGTGCTGAGCAGTTCTTC	CASSWGQPNGAEQFF